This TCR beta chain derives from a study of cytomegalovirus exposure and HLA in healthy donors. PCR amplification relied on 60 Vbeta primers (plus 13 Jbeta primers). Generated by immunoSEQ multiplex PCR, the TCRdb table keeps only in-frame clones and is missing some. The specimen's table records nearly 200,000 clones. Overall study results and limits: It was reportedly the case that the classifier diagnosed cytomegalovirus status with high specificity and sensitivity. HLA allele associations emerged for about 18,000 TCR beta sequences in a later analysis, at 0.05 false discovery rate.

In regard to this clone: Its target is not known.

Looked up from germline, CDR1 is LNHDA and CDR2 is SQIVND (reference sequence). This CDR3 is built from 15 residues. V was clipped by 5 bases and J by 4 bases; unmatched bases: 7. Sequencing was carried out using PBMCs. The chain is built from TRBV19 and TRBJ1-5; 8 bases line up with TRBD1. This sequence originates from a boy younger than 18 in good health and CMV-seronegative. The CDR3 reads CASSFSGQANQPQHF. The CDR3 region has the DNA TGTGCCAGTAGTTTCTCGGGACAGGCAAATCAGCCCCAGCATTTT.